This T cell receptor beta chain was found in a study of cytomegalovirus exposure and HLA in healthy donors. Findings and caveats of the study: Later, TCR association rates were found to vary by HLA locus, highest for DRB1 and lowest for HLA-C. With high specificity and sensitivity, the classifier reportedly diagnosed cytomegalovirus status.

The CDR3 is 15 amino acids. J was trimmed by 8 bases and V by 2 bases; bases with no gene match: 6. Germline loops: CDR1 LGHNT, CDR2 FRNRAP. This clone was found once. Its antigen is undetermined. This PCR relied on a set of 60 Vbeta primers and 13 Jbeta primers. Assay: immunoSEQ multiplex PCR; the TCRdb copy retains only in-frame clones and omits some. The table records more than 140,000 clones, roughly 82% of them present only once. This chain links TRBV12-5 with TRBJ1-4, with 9 bases identical to TRBD1. The receptor comes from a man between 25 and 39 years old in good health and CMV-seropositive. Specimen: PBMCs. CDR3 in amino acids: CASGLSTGGREKLFF. The CDR3 DNA is TGTGCTAGTGGTTTGTCCACAGGGGGCCGAGAAAAACTGTTTTTT. Full variable domain (rest looked up from reference TRBV12-5 and TRBJ1-4): DARVTQTPRHKVTEMGQEVTMRCQPILGHNTVFWYRQTMMQGLELLAYFRNRAPLDDSGMPKDRFSAEMPDATLATLKIQPSEPRDSAVYFCASGLSTGGREKLFFGSGTQLSVL.